This entry concerns a single TCR beta chain. Its antigen remains undetermined. There are no base qualities to consult, and no much larger clone falls within one base. CDR1 and CDR2 (LNHDA, SQIVND) derive from the germline V gene (reference sequence). After removal of 3 bases from V and 4 bases from J, the junction retains 5 bases not matched to a gene. From the cysteine up to the phenylalanine, the CDR3 has a length of 14 residues. Solely the CDR3 DNA is kept, with 42 bases framed from the first base. This entry is derived from a study of technical replicates of blood from several donors (dated by TCRdb to 2017 to 2019). Library preparation employed the immunoSEQ multiplex PCR assay. Here the immuneACCESS table is served through TCRdb, limited to in-frame sequences with V and J called. Missing clones are a known gap in these copies; in checked studies unresolved V genes cover under half, and the rest lacks a known reason. Counted in this sample were 85,000 to 100,000 clones; about 95% of them appeared once. 0.2% to 0.3% of the sample is taken by the ten largest.

The rearranged chain carries TRBV19 and TRBJ1-2, with 7 central nucleotides matching TRBD1. This TCR came from a human donor in good health. Material: T cells isolated from PBMCs. The DNA sequence is as follows: TGTGCCAGTAGTATGGGGACAGTGGCCTATGGCTACACCTTC. This codes for CASSMGTVAYGYTF.